This entry lists 15 T cell receptor beta chains sequenced from one sample in a study of a mutant IDH1 vaccine in newly diagnosed glioma. Time point in this sample: week 11, during vaccination. Every vaccination contained 300 ug of the mutant IDH1 20-mer peptide and was paired with topical imiquimod. Their antigen targets remain unknown. The repertoire was sequenced with immunoSEQ multiplex PCR; TCRdb's copy has only in-frame clones and lacks some. The sample gives around 53,000 clones, roughly 90% of which show up once; over 2% is in the top ten. The sample was PBMCs, taken from a glioma patient whose treatment included an IDH1 peptide vaccine. The receptors derive from a man between 50 and 59 years old with glioma.

The chain has TRBV11-1 and TRBJ2-3, with TRBD1 matching over 8 bases. CDR3 size: 15 residues. Trimming removed 3 bases from V and 4 bases from J; junction bases left unmatched: 6. From germline, CDR1 is SGHAT and CDR2 FQDESV (reference sequence). In DNA, the CDR3 is TGTGCCAGCAGCTTGCCGGACAGGGCCCCAGATACGCAGTATTTT. Its protein is CASSLPDRAPDTQYF.

The chain recombines TRBV5-1 with TRBJ2-7; D is possibly TRBD2 (6 bases). CDR3 length: 16 amino acids. From germline, CDR1 is SGHRS and CDR2 YFSETQ. Trimming stripped 0 bases from V and 5 bases from J, with 18 bases between. In DNA form, the CDR3 reads TGCGCCAGCAGCTTGGTGCCGGAGGGTCCCTATCACGAGCAGTACTTC. This encodes CASSLVPEGPYHEQYF.

This clone was counted only a few times. V usage is TRBV18 and J usage is TRBJ2-7; D gene unclear. V lost 3 bases and J 4 bases, leaving 19 bases between the germline ends. This CDR3 is built from 16 residues. Germline CDR1 reads KGHSH; CDR2 reads LQKENI. The CDR3 DNA sequence: TGTGCCAGCTCACCCTCAGGACCGCTGAGAGAGTACGAGCAGTACTTC. It translates to CASSPSGPLREYEQYF.

CDR3 nucleotide sequence: TGCGCCAGCAGCGGTCGGCTAGCGGGGCTGGAGCAGTTCTTC. Protein: CASSGRLAGLEQFF. The V gene is TRBV5-1, the J gene TRBJ2-1; 9 bases agree with TRBD2. CDR1 is SGHRS, CDR2 YFSETQ, per germline. The CDR3 consists of 14 residues. The trim removed 4 bases at V and 10 bases at J, leaving 9 bases unmatched.

The rearrangement links TRBV5-1 to TRBJ2-3; TRBD2 agrees at 11 bases. Germline-derived CDR1 and CDR2 are SGHRS and YFSETQ. The ends lost 3 bases at V and 5 bases at J; junction bases unmatched: 8. This CDR3 has 16 amino acids. CDR3 DNA sequence: TGCGCCAGCAGCTCACTCGATGGGACTAGCGGAGATACGCAGTATTTT. Protein sequence: CASSSLDGTSGDTQYF.

This clone was recorded once. The chain employs TRBV15 and TRBJ1-2; possibly TRBD1 for D (6 bases). CDR1 and CDR2 from the germline V gene are LNHNV and YYDKDF (reference sequence). Trimming pared 2 bases from V and 8 bases from J, leaving 12 bases between. The CDR3 extends over 13 amino acids. As DNA, the CDR3 is TGTGCCACCAGCAGACCTACAGGGTACGGCTACACCTTC. Translated, it gives CATSRPTGYGYTF.

The chain recombines TRBV9 with TRBJ2-1; 11 nucleotides match TRBD2. The CDR3 totals 17 residues. Germline V gene data show CDR1 as SGDLS and CDR2 as YYNGEE. V trimming: 0 bases; J trimming: 7 bases; junction bases outside the gene matches: 9. CDR3 residues: CASSVAVASSGRNEQFF. CDR3 nucleotide sequence: TGTGCCAGCAGCGTAGCGGTGGCCTCTAGCGGGAGGAATGAGCAGTTCTTC.

The rearrangement joins TRBV19 to TRBJ2-2; 8 positions match TRBD2. The CDR3 is made up of 15 amino acids. Germline V gene sequence: CDR1 LNHDA, CDR2 SQIVND (reference sequence). V shed 11 bases, J shed 4 bases, and the junction held 12 bases outside the gene matches. CDR3 DNA sequence: TGTGCCTCCAAACCGGGGGGGGCGGTCACCGGGGAGCTGTTTTTT. Translation gives CASKPGGAVTGELFF.

This chain joins TRBV7-8 and TRBJ2-2; D is ambiguous. The CDR3 length is 15 residues. V was trimmed by 5 bases and J by 0 bases, leaving 10 bases between them. Germline-derived CDR1 and CDR2 are SGHVS and FQNEAQ. The CDR3 region has the DNA TGTGCCAGCAGCCCCCGTCCTGCGAACACCGGGGAGCTGTTTTTT. It encodes CASSPRPANTGELFF. Drawing the rest from reference TRBV7-8 and TRBJ2-2, the complete variable domain is GAGVSQSPRYKVAKRGQDVALRCDPISGHVSLFWYQQALGQGPEFLTYFQNEAQLDKSGLPSDRFFAERPEGSVSTLKIQRTQQEDSAVYLCASSPRPANTGELFFGEGSRLTVL.

The V gene is TRBV11-2, the J gene TRBJ2-7; 9 bases align to TRBD1. This CDR3 region has 14 residues. Germline V lookup: CDR1 SGHAT, CDR2 FQNNGV. The V segment lost 4 bases and the J segment 5 bases; nucleotides outside the gene matches: 6. The chain's CDR3 is CASSSQGALNEQYF. The CDR3 nucleotides read TGTGCCAGCAGCTCACAGGGGGCGCTGAACGAGCAGTACTTC.

The chain combines TRBV18 with TRBJ1-5, with D unresolved. V was cut by 5 bases and J by 0 bases, with 11 bases left in between. The CDR3 extends over 15 amino acids. Germline V gene sequence: CDR1 KGHSH, CDR2 LQKENI. The CDR3 loop reads CASSSGLNSNQPQHF. CDR3 nucleotides: TGTGCCAGCTCAAGCGGACTAAATAGCAATCAGCCCCAGCATTTT. Supplemented by reference TRBV18 and TRBJ1-5, the full variable domain reads NAGVMQNPRHLVRRRGQEARLRCSPMKGHSHVYWYRQLPEEGLKFMVYLQKENIIDESGMPKERFSAEFPKEGPSILRIQQVVRGDSAAYFCASSSGLNSNQPQHFGDGTRLSIL.

V usage is TRBV5-6 and J usage is TRBJ2-7; no firm D call. The CDR3 totals 13 residues. Germline V CDR1 and CDR2: SGHDT, YYEEEE. V was pared by 4 bases and J by 2 bases, with 10 bases between. CDR3: CASSPDTTYEQYF. The CDR3 nucleotides are TGTGCCAGCAGCCCCGACACGACCTACGAGCAGTACTTC.

The V call is TRBV7-9, the J call TRBJ2-2; 8 positions match TRBD2. CDR3 size: 15 residues. With 4 bases clipped from V and 4 bases from J, the junction kept 5 bases outside the gene matches. CDR1 is SEHNR and CDR2 is FQNEAQ in the germline V gene (reference sequence). This chain's CDR3 is CASSSGLGITGELFF. CDR3 nucleotide sequence: TGTGCCAGCAGCTCGGGACTAGGAATCACCGGGGAGCTGTTTTTT.

V gene TRBV30 combines with J gene TRBJ2-7, with D maybe TRBD1 (6 bases). The germline gives CDR1 GTSNPN, CDR2 SVGIG (reference sequence). Trimming shortened V by 3 bases and J by 1 base, and 10 bases separated the two germline ends. This CDR3 region has 13 residues. CDR3: CAWRPDSSYEQYF. For the CDR3, the DNA is TGTGCCTGGAGGCCGGACAGTTCCTACGAGCAGTACTTC.

The CDR3 DNA is TGTGCCAGCAGTGCTCGGAGGGAGCTGTTTTTT. Amino acids: CASSARRELFF. This sequence joins TRBV2 and TRBJ2-2; the D is unclear. V lost 4 bases to trimming and J lost 9 bases, with 6 bases between them. Germline CDR1 is SNHLY and CDR2 is FYNNEI. The CDR3 length is 11 residues.